The sequence of this T cell receptor (beta chain) was determined in a study of T cells after yellow fever vaccination. Study-wide findings and caveats: Shared CD4/CD8 clonotypes were a small share, likely from convergent recombination. Most clones from primary vaccination were detected again post-booster (approximately 96% CD4, more than 85% CD8).

This CDR3 has 16 amino acids. The germline CDR1 and CDR2 sequences are SNHLY and FYNNEI. V was cut by 7 bases and J by 0 bases, with 18 bases left in between. TCRdb processed the 5' RACE reads anew with MiXCR; each CDR3 protein has one entry. The sample lists some 420,000 distinct CDR3 sequences, 18% seen once, with 15% to 20% in the top ten. As concerns this clonotype: The antigen remains undetermined.

The TCR comes from a man younger than 30 who received the YFV17D yellow fever vaccine. The specimen comprised PBMCs, sampled before the yellow fever booster vaccination. V usage is TRBV2 and J usage is TRBJ1-1; D is undetermined. Here the CDR3 reads CASTRPDVPLNTEAFF. The CDR3 region has the DNA TGTGCCAGCACCAGACCTGACGTACCTTTGAACACTGAAGCTTTCTTT.